What follows are 25 T cell receptor beta chains derived from one specimen sequenced in a study of shared clonotypes between healthy human individuals. Measured with immunoSEQ multiplex PCR; TCRdb has only the in-frame clones, and not every one. The table has roughly 2 million clones, 90% to 95% seen once. Sequencing was carried out using naive CD4+ T cells sorted from blood. The sample's subset: CD45RA+ positively selected. The receptors here all came from a man younger than 35 in good health.

To note about this clone: Other DNA variants within this sample encode the same CDR3. V and J are TRBV30 and TRBJ2-5; tentatively, D is TRBD2 (6 bases). This CDR3 has 13 residues. Germline CDR1 is GTSNPN and CDR2 is SVGIG (reference sequence). The V and J ends lost 1 base and 5 bases respectively, with 11 bases between them. CDR3 protein: CAWSGGGPETQYF. The CDR3 nucleotides read TGTGCCTGGAGTGGTGGAGGGCCGGAGACCCAGTACTTC. The whole variable domain, filled in from reference TRBV30 and TRBJ2-5, reads SQTIHQWPATLVQPVGSPLSLECTVEGTSNPNLYWYRQAAGRGLQLLFYSVGIGQISSEVPQNLSASRPQDRQFILSSKKLLLSDSGFYLCAWSGGGPETQYFGPGTRLLVL.

This chain uses TRBV5-1 with TRBJ1-6; D is uncertain. Between the trimmed V and J ends, which lost 7 bases and 1 base, there was a span of 15 bases. Germline assignment: CDR1 SGHRS and CDR2 YFSETQ. There are 16 residues in the CDR3. Written as DNA, the CDR3 is TGCGCCAGCTCCCTCGGGGAATGGTCCTATAATTCACCCCTCCACTTT. This gives the protein CASSLGEWSYNSPLHF.

The rearrangement links TRBV15 to TRBJ1-1; D gene ambiguous. The CDR3 extends over 13 amino acids. V was clipped by 4 bases and J by 5 bases, with 11 bases between them. Germline V gene data show CDR1 as LNHNV and CDR2 as YYDKDF (reference sequence). The CDR3 loop reads CATSKSPGTEAFF. The CDR3 DNA follows: TGTGCCACCAGCAAATCCCCCGGGACTGAAGCTTTCTTT.

This clone was observed a single time. The CDR3 here is CASKDRLTGNTIYF. The DNA for the CDR3 is TGTGCAAGCAAGGACAGGCTAACTGGAAACACCATATATTTT. The genes are TRBV19 and TRBJ1-3, with 7 bases identical to TRBD1. This CDR3 has 14 residues. From germline, CDR1 is LNHDA and CDR2 SQIVND (reference sequence).

This clone was detected only once. Other DNA sequences of this sample code for an identical CDR3. The chain links TRBV6-5 to TRBJ1-2, with TRBD1 matching over 8 bases. CDR1 and CDR2 from the germline V gene are MNHEY and SVGAGI. The CDR3 is 14 amino acids. V was clipped by 2 bases and J by 4 bases; unmatched bases: 3. The CDR3 spells CASSYGQGSYGYTF. In DNA, the CDR3 is TGTGCCAGCAGTTACGGACAGGGTAGCTATGGCTACACCTTC.

V gene TRBV7-9 combines with J gene TRBJ2-7, with D perhaps matching TRBD1 or TRBD2 (5 bases each). The CDR3 extends over 17 amino acids. V was cut by 1 base and J by 2 bases, with 18 bases left in between. CDR1 and CDR2 from the germline V gene are SEHNR and FQNEAQ (reference sequence). DNA for the CDR3: TGTGCCAGCAGCTTAGGGCTTCAGGGACGGCAGACCTACGAGCAGTACTTC. It codes for CASSLGLQGRQTYEQYF.

This chain's CDR3 is CASTATVMNTEAFF. The CDR3 DNA is TGTGCCAGCACCGCGACGGTTATGAACACTGAAGCTTTCTTT. The chain links TRBV6-1 to TRBJ1-1; D not certain. CDR3 size: 14 residues. Germline loops: CDR1 MNHNS, CDR2 SASEGT. The ends were cut back, 7 bases at V and 0 bases at J, with 12 bases in the middle.

The J gene is TRBJ1-1, the V gene TRBV5-1; D unclear. V lost 5 bases and J 0 bases, leaving 11 bases between the germline ends. CDR1 is SGHRS and CDR2 is YFSETQ in the germline V gene. There are 14 residues in the CDR3. The DNA of the CDR3 is TGCGCCAGCAGAAAGGACGGACTGAACACTGAAGCTTTCTTT. Encoded protein: CASRKDGLNTEAFF.

In the case of this clone: Other DNA sequences of this sample code for an identical CDR3. The chain recombines TRBV5-1 with TRBJ2-7; D might be TRBD2 (6 bases). This CDR3 contains 14 residues. Deletions cut 0 bases from V and 2 bases from J, with 9 bases between. CDR1 is SGHRS, CDR2 YFSETQ, per germline. CDR3 residues: CASSLGGTAYEQYF. The CDR3 DNA reads as TGCGCCAGCAGCTTGGGCGGGACGGCCTACGAGCAGTACTTC.

The V and J genes are TRBV2 and TRBJ1-1, with 7 bases fitting TRBD1. CDR3 size: 14 residues. J lost 6 bases, V lost 8 bases, and 12 bases had no gene match. Germline CDR1 SNHLY, CDR2 FYNNEI. The CDR3 DNA follows: TGTGCCAGCGGGAACAGGGGCGCAGGAGCTGAAGCTTTCTTT. It encodes CASGNRGAGAEAFF.

The chain links TRBV6-1 to TRBJ2-1; possibly TRBD2 for D (6 bases). The CDR3 consists of 16 residues. With 2 bases removed from V and 6 bases from J, the gap between germline ends came to 17 bases. From germline, CDR1 is MNHNS and CDR2 SASEGT. CDR3 sequence reads: CASSENNSGAGNEQFF. Here the CDR3 DNA reads TGTGCCAGCAGTGAAAATAATAGCGGAGCTGGCAATGAGCAGTTCTTC.

The rearrangement links TRBV28 to TRBJ1-3; no clear D. The germline V gene encodes CDR1 MDHEN and CDR2 SYDVKM. V was trimmed by 2 bases and J by 1 base, leaving 6 bases between them. This CDR3 has 14 amino acids. CDR3 coding DNA: TGTGCCAGCAGTTTACTGCAGTCTGGAAACACCATATATTTT. It yields the protein CASSLLQSGNTIYF. Full variable domain (rest looked up from reference TRBV28 and TRBJ1-3): DVKVTQSSRYLVKRTGEKVFLECVQDMDHENMFWYRQDPGLGLRLIYFSYDVKMKEKGDIPEGYSVSREKKERFSLILESASTNQTSMYLCASSLLQSGNTIYFGEGSWLTVV.

The chain uses TRBV23-1 and TRBJ2-1; 7 positions agree with TRBD2. TRBV23-1 is designated an ORF whose function remains uncertain. The ends lost 4 bases at V and 9 bases at J; junction bases unmatched: 12. This CDR3 spans 15 amino acids. Here the CDR3 DNA reads TGCGCCAGCAGTCCAAGAGCGACTAGCAAAAGTGAGCAGTTCTTC. This gives the protein CASSPRATSKSEQFF.

Regarding this clone: In the same sample, other DNA sequences code for this CDR3. This chain links TRBV5-1 with TRBJ2-1, with no clear D. The CDR3 totals 15 residues. V lost 0 bases and J lost 1, with 8 bases in between. CDR1 SGHRS and CDR2 YFSETQ come from the germline V gene. The CDR3 bases are TGCGCCAGCAGCTTGGAGGGTTCTTCCTACAATGAGCAGTTCTTC. The encoded protein is CASSLEGSSYNEQFF. Full variable domain (outside the CDR3, taken from reference TRBV5-1 and TRBJ2-1): KAGVTQTPRYLIKTRGQQVTLSCSPISGHRSVSWYQQTPGQGLQFLFEYFSETQRNKGNFPGRFSGRQFSNSRSEMNVSTLELGDSALYLCASSLEGSSYNEQFFGPGTRLTVL.

The chain recombines TRBV5-4 with TRBJ2-7, with D hard to call. The CDR3 runs to 14 residues. V lost 2 bases and J 4 bases, leaving 13 bases between the germline ends. Per the germline V gene, CDR1 is SGHNT and CDR2 is YYREEE (reference sequence). CDR3 residues: CASSFPLEPYEQYF. CDR3 sequence (DNA): TGTGCCAGCAGCTTCCCCCTTGAACCTTACGAGCAGTACTTC.

The CDR3 DNA is TGTGCCAGCAGCGTAGGAATACTAGCACCGACAGATACGCAGTATTTT. This encodes CASSVGILAPTDTQYF. This chain joins TRBV9 and TRBJ2-3; D is possibly TRBD2 (6 bases). With 0 bases removed from V and 3 bases from J, the gap between germline ends came to 14 bases. The germline gives CDR1 SGDLS, CDR2 YYNGEE. The CDR3 is 16 residues long.

The chain is built from TRBV6-1 and TRBJ1-2; no definite D call. CDR3 length equals 12 residues. Germline assignment: CDR1 MNHNS and CDR2 SASEGT. V dropped 1 base and J dropped 7 bases, with 7 bases sitting between them. The CDR3: CASSEVAAGYTF. Written as DNA, the CDR3 is TGTGCCAGCAGTGAAGTGGCTGCTGGCTACACCTTC.

The chain employs TRBV9 and TRBJ2-7; tentative D call: TRBD2 (6 bases). The germline V gene has CDR1 SGDLS and CDR2 YYNGEE. The CDR3 is 14 amino acids. V dropped 3 bases and J dropped 9 bases, with 19 bases sitting between them. Written as DNA, the CDR3 is TGTGCCAGCAGCGGGCTAGTAGGAGGGGCCAGGCAGTACTTC. It is translated as CASSGLVGGARQYF.

CDR3 DNA: TGCGCCAGCAGCTGGGGTAAGACAGGGTCCCCCTTCACTGAAGCTTTCTTT. Its protein is CASSWGKTGSPFTEAFF. The genes are TRBV5-1 and TRBJ1-1, with 7 bases aligning to TRBD1. V shed 3 bases, J shed 4 bases, and the junction held 15 bases outside the gene matches. CDR1 and CDR2 from the germline V gene are SGHRS and YFSETQ. The CDR3 length is 17 residues.

The chain uses TRBV2 and TRBJ2-3, with no clear D. V gave up 1 base and J gave up 1 base, with 15 bases separating them. CDR1 is SNHLY, CDR2 FYNNEI, per germline. The CDR3 has 17 amino acids. CDR3 in DNA: TGTGCCAGCAGTGAAGGATTGGGTCGGGTTGGCACAGATACGCAGTATTTT. Amino acid sequence: CASSEGLGRVGTDTQYF.

The CDR3 here is CASSGRRGRSTDTQYF. The CDR3, as DNA: TGTGCCAGCAGTGGACGAAGGGGTAGGAGCACAGATACGCAGTATTTT. The rearrangement joins TRBV6-1 to TRBJ2-3, with D possibly TRBD1 on 5 matching bases. The CDR3 runs 16 residues. In germline, CDR1 is MNHNS, CDR2 SASEGT. V was pared by 4 bases and J by 0 bases, with 14 bases between.

The chain links TRBV6-5 to TRBJ1-1; TRBD1 is a possible D gene (5 bases). Trimming removed 8 bases at V and 4 bases at J, with 14 bases between. The CDR3 runs to 13 residues. The germline V gene has CDR1 MNHEY and CDR2 SVGAGI. CDR3 nucleotide sequence: TGTGCCAGCCGCCTTAGGGGAAGCACTGAAGCTTTCTTT. It translates to CASRLRGSTEAFF.

The genes are TRBV7-9 and TRBJ2-7; 10 bases align to TRBD1. CDR1 SEHNR and CDR2 FQNEAQ come from the germline V gene (reference sequence). This CDR3 is built from 15 residues. V shed 5 bases and J 4 bases; nucleotides not matched to a gene: 8. CDR3 sequence (DNA): TGTGCCAGCAGCCTTCCGGGACAGGGGATATACGAGCAGTACTTC. Its translation is CASSLPGQGIYEQYF.

This rearrangement joins TRBV5-1 to TRBJ2-5, with TRBD2 identical over 8 bases. The V segment lost 6 bases and the J segment 5 bases; nucleotides outside the gene matches: 12. The CDR3 is 15 amino acids. The V gene's germline CDR1 is SGHRS and CDR2 YFSETQ. Written as DNA, the CDR3 is TGCGCCAGCACCTTAGCGGGACCCGGTTTTGAGACCCAGTACTTC. It yields the protein CASTLAGPGFETQYF.

This clone was seen only a few times. J is TRBJ2-7 and V is TRBV6-6; 7 bases are shared with TRBD2. The J segment lost 5 bases and the V segment lost 6 bases, leaving 7 bases of the junction unmatched. There are 13 residues in the CDR3. Per the germline V gene, CDR1 is MNHNY and CDR2 is SVGAGI (reference sequence). The CDR3 loop reads CASRGRVDHEQYF. The CDR3, as DNA: TGTGCCAGCAGGGGGAGGGTTGACCACGAGCAGTACTTC.